This T cell receptor (beta chain) was sequenced during a study of T cell responses to AZD1222 COVID-19 vaccine. Across the study: Second-dose intervals near 4 or 12 weeks were combined.

Broader study findings: The study found vaccine-associated CD4 TCRs spanning spike, dominant at 160-218 and 743-854. Clonal diversity was possibly underestimated, and the donors were mostly white British, with more females.

Per the germline V gene, CDR1 is KGHSH and CDR2 is LQKENI. Trimming removed 0 bases at V and 2 bases at J, with 14 bases between. This CDR3 region has 16 residues. Data came from immunoSEQ multiplex PCR; TCRdb stores just in-frame clones and leaves some out. Of fewer than 110,000 clones in the sample, over 80% were seen once. In the case of this clone: Its antigen remains unknown.

This specimen consisted of peripheral blood, obtained on day 0 of AZD1222 vaccination. V usage is TRBV18 and J usage is TRBJ2-7; TRBD2 is a possible D gene (5 bases). The sequence came from an adult in good health. The CDR3 region is CASSPPGLAGAYEQYF. The CDR3 nucleotides read TGTGCCAGCTCACCACCGGGCCTAGCTGGGGCCTACGAGCAGTACTTC.